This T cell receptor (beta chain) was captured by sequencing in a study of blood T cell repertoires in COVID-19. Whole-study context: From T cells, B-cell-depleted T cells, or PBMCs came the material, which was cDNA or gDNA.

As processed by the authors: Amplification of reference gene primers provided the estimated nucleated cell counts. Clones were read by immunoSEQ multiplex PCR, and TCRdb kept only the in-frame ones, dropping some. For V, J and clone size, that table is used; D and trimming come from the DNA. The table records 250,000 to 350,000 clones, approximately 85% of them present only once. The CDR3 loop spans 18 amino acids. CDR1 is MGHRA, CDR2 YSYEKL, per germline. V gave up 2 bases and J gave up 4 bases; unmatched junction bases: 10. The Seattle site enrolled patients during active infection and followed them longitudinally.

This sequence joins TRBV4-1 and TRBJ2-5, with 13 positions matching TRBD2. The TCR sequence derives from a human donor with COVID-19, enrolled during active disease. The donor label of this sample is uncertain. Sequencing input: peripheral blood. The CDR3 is CASSQQLAGGSIGETQYF. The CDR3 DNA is TGCGCCAGCAGCCAACAACTAGCGGGAGGGAGTATTGGAGAGACCCAGTACTTC.